The present T cell receptor beta chain was sequenced within a study of Tregs in tolerant kidney transplant recipients. Overall study findings and caveats: Activated donor B cell expansion appeared to reveal the most relevant donor-specific TCRbeta repertoire. Biological reproducibility was not directly addressed in this study. Some patients' samples used different primers over time, so nucleotide sequences weren't comparable.

This CDR3 is 13 amino acids long. The V end lost 3 bases, the J end lost 1 base, and 7 bases lay between the germline ends. Germline assignment: CDR1 SGHRS and CDR2 YFSETQ. Recipients received nonmyeloablative bone marrow transplants from related graft donors, with transient mixed chimerism. The method was immunoSEQ multiplex PCR; TCRdb's version includes in-frame clones alone and lacks a portion of them. This sample's table has approximately 24,000 clones. A note on this clone: Its antigen is unidentified. The missing CDR3 end, 3 residues past where the read stops, is filled in from the germline J gene.

The clonotype comes from a human patient who received a combined kidney and bone marrow transplant. T cells may partly derive from the graft donor. The sequencing used CD4+ T cells from blood (PBMCs), collected 6 months after the transplant. V gene TRBV5-1 combines with J gene TRBJ1-1; tentatively, D is TRBD1 (5 bases). CDR3 bases read: TGCGCCAGCAGCTCGACAGCGAACACTGAA. The encoded protein is CASSSTANTE. The whole CDR3 is CASSSTANTEAFF.